One and the same sample provided the 30 T cell receptor beta chains below, sequenced in a study of blood T cell repertoires in COVID-19. TCRdb's table, derived via immunoSEQ multiplex PCR, lists solely in-frame clones and lacks some. The repertoire includes about 80,000 clones, 88% of them detected once, and 5.5% to 7.5% sits in the top ten. The sequencing sample was made of peripheral blood. The receptors were gathered from a man in his 70s with acute or convalescent COVID-19.

This chain links TRBV3-1 (or the pseudogene TRBV3-2) with TRBJ2-3; perhaps TRBD2 as D (7 bases). V lost 3 bases and J lost 7, with 17 bases in between. CDR3 length: 15 residues. Germline values: CDR1 LGHDT, CDR2 YNNKEL (reference sequence). The CDR3 sequence is CASSQAGARTHTQYF. CDR3 DNA sequence: TGTGCCAGCAGCCAGGCGGGGGCCCGCACGCATACGCAGTATTTT.

The chain links TRBV21-1 to TRBJ2-1; whether TRBD2, the table's D call, matches the DNA was not checked. TRBV21-1 is a pseudogene locus. The CDR3 is 21 residues long. The CDR3 spells CASTIKGRLTVAGSSYNEQFF. CDR3 sequence (DNA): TGTGCCAGCACCATTAAGGGACGCCTGACGGTAGCGGGGAGCTCCTACAATGAGCAGTTCTTC.

V gene TRBV7-2 combines with J gene TRBJ2-1; 7 positions agree with TRBD2. Germline CDR1 SGHTA, CDR2 FQGNSA. The J segment lost 2 bases and the V segment lost 5 bases, leaving 0 bases of the junction unmatched. This CDR3 is 13 amino acids long. The CDR3 bases are TGTGCCAGCAGCGGGAGGGCCTACAATGAGCAGTTCTTC. As protein: CASSGRAYNEQFF.

The chain carries TRBV15 and TRBJ2-7; no clear D gene. The CDR3 is made up of 15 amino acids. Germline lookup yields CDR1 LNHNV and CDR2 YYDKDF (reference sequence). V gave up 1 base and J gave up 2 bases, with 12 bases separating them. DNA of the CDR3: TGTGCCACCAGCAGAGGTGCGGAGACTGCCTACGAGCAGTACTTC. It specifies CATSRGAETAYEQYF.

The chain couples TRBV7-5 to TRBJ1-5; the table gives TRBD1 as D, unverified against the DNA. TRBV7-5 is described as a pseudogene. The CDR3 is 16 amino acids. The CDR3 region is CARSSNPHRSNQPQHF. The CDR3, as DNA: TGTGCCAGAAGCTCGAACCCACACAGAAGCAATCAGCCCCAGCATTTT.

The V gene is TRBV7-7, the J gene TRBJ2-3; 11 nucleotides align to TRBD1. CDR1 and CDR2 (germline): SSHAT, FNYEAQ (reference sequence). The CDR3 totals 15 residues. V dropped 5 bases and J dropped 6; count of bases not matched to a gene: 7. The CDR3 region has the DNA TGTGCCAGCAGCCCCGGGACAGGGGGTGGGGATACGCAGTATTTT. Its protein product is CASSPGTGGGDTQYF.

The gene calls are TRBV6-2 or TRBV6-3 and TRBJ2-1, with D unclear. The V gene's germline CDR1 is MNHEY and CDR2 SVGEGT. The CDR3 runs to 12 residues. Trimming pared 4 bases from V and 4 bases from J, leaving 5 bases between. For the CDR3, the DNA is TGTGCCAGCAGTTCGTTTTACAATGAGCAGTTCTTC. Translation gives CASSSFYNEQFF.

The rearrangement uses TRBV28 and TRBJ1-5; D possibly corresponds to TRBD1 (5 bases). V lost 2 bases, J lost 7 bases, and 12 bases lay in between. The germline gives CDR1 MDHEN, CDR2 SYDVKM. This CDR3 is 14 amino acids long. CDR3 protein: CASSLTSGRQPQHF. The CDR3, as DNA: TGTGCCAGCAGTTTAACCTCAGGGCGACAGCCCCAGCATTTT.

The V call is TRBV6-6, the J call TRBJ1-2; 8 positions agree with TRBD1. Trimming removed 7 bases from V and 3 bases from J; junction bases left unmatched: 4. CDR3 length: 13 residues. Germline V gene data show CDR1 as MNHNY and CDR2 as SVGAGI (reference sequence). The chain's CDR3 is CASKLTGDYGYTF. In DNA, the CDR3 is TGTGCCAGCAAATTGACAGGGGACTATGGCTACACCTTC.

The V gene is TRBV5-1, the J gene TRBJ1-1, with a tentative D call TRBD1 (6 bases). This CDR3 contains 13 residues. Trimming pared 5 bases from V and 1 base from J, leaving 9 bases between. The germline V gene encodes CDR1 SGHRS and CDR2 YFSETQ. The CDR3 sequence: CASRVGQNTEAFF. In nucleotides, the CDR3 is TGCGCCAGCAGAGTGGGACAGAACACTGAAGCTTTCTTT.

The CDR3 reads CASSKGLAGTDTQYF. CDR3 nucleotides: TGTGCCAGCTCAAAAGGACTAGCGGGCACAGATACGCAGTATTTT. This chain joins TRBV18 and TRBJ2-3; TRBD2 matches 10 bases. In germline, CDR1 is KGHSH, CDR2 LQKENI. The CDR3 has 15 residues. V lost 5 bases and J lost 1; bases outside the gene matches: 3.

This clone showed up just once. The V and J genes are TRBV3-1 (or the pseudogene TRBV3-2) and TRBJ2-1; 9 bases map to TRBD1. The trim removed 4 bases at V and 7 bases at J, leaving 5 bases unmatched. The CDR3 runs 14 residues. CDR1 LGHDT and CDR2 YNNKEL come from the germline V gene (reference sequence). CDR3 sequence: CASSPGTGTNEQFF. The CDR3 DNA reads TGTGCCAGCAGCCCGGGGACAGGGACGAATGAGCAGTTCTTC.

A few counts support this clone. For the CDR3, the DNA is TGTGCCAGCAGCTTAGCTATCGGGACTAGCACAGATACGCAGTATTTT. The encoded protein is CASSLAIGTSTDTQYF. The chain carries TRBV7-9 and TRBJ2-3, with a weak D call TRBD2 (6 bases). With 0 bases removed from V and 0 bases from J, the gap between germline ends came to 10 bases. The germline V gene has CDR1 SEHNR and CDR2 FQNEAQ (reference sequence). The CDR3 has 16 amino acids.

V usage is TRBV19 and J usage is TRBJ1-4; no clear D. V dropped 6 bases and J dropped 8 bases, with 19 bases sitting between them. The length of the CDR3 is 15 residues. The germline CDR1 and CDR2 sequences are LNHDA and SQIVND (reference sequence). Here the CDR3 reads CASRTKEADREKLFF. In nucleotides, the CDR3 is TGTGCCAGTAGGACAAAGGAGGCAGATCGAGAAAAACTGTTTTTT.

This clone showed up just once. J is TRBJ2-7 and V is TRBV15, with 9 positions matching TRBD1. The CDR3 totals 15 residues. Germline CDR1 is LNHNV and CDR2 is YYDKDF (reference sequence). Trimming cost V 0 bases and J 3 bases; bases outside gene matches: 3. CDR3 in amino acids: CATSRETGGFYEQYF. The CDR3 region has the DNA TGTGCCACCAGCAGAGAGACAGGGGGGTTCTACGAGCAGTACTTC.

The V and J genes are TRBV10-3 and TRBJ1-2, with D uncertain. V gave up 11 bases and J gave up 8 bases, with 18 bases separating them. CDR3 length equals 12 residues. The germline gives CDR1 ENHRY, CDR2 SYGVKD. The CDR3 protein is CAAAGGPGGYTF. Here the CDR3 DNA reads TGTGCCGCAGCTGGCGGACCGGGGGGCTACACCTTC.

The J gene is TRBJ2-5, the V gene TRBV3-1 (or the pseudogene TRBV3-2); possibly TRBD1 for D (5 bases). This CDR3 contains 13 residues. Trimming removed 6 bases from V and 5 bases from J, with 13 bases in between. Per the germline V gene, CDR1 is LGHDT and CDR2 is YNNKEL (reference sequence). The CDR3 reads CASRGPKGETQYF. CDR3 DNA sequence: TGTGCCAGCAGAGGGCCTAAGGGGGAGACCCAGTACTTC.

A note on this clone: One end of the junction does not line up with germline, which may come from a read error. The gene calls are TRBV7-2 and TRBJ2-7; 8 bases are shared with TRBD2. The CDR3 totals 13 residues. Looked up from germline, CDR1 is SGHTA and CDR2 is FQGNSA. CDR3 amino acids: CASSVAGQYEQYF. In DNA form, the CDR3 reads TGTGCCAGCAGCGTAGCGGGACAATACGAGCAGTACTTC.

As DNA, the CDR3 is TGTGCCAGCAGCTTACAGGGTTCGCTCAACACTGAAGCTTTCTTT. Amino acid sequence: CASSLQGSLNTEAFF. J is TRBJ1-1 and V is TRBV5-5; a weak D match, TRBD1 (6 bases). The CDR3 totals 15 residues. The V and J ends lost 2 bases and 2 bases respectively, with 13 bases between them. Germline CDR1 reads SGHKS; CDR2 reads YYEKEE (reference sequence).

The chain combines TRBV7-9 with TRBJ1-2; TRBD1 aligns across 9 bases. The CDR3 has 16 residues. CDR1 is SEHNR, CDR2 FQNEAQ, per germline (reference sequence). J was trimmed by 7 bases and V by 5 bases; bases with no gene match: 14. The CDR3 DNA reads TGTGCCAGCAGCCTATGGACAGGGGAGGAGTTGAGTGGCTACACCTTC. This codes for CASSLWTGEELSGYTF.

As for this clone: The identical CDR3 is also encoded by other nucleotide sequences in the sample. The CDR3 loop reads CASSLGRNTGELFF. CDR3 DNA: TGTGCCAGCAGCTTGGGCAGGAACACCGGGGAGCTGTTTTTT. V is TRBV7-9 and J is TRBJ2-2; D ambiguous. CDR1 and CDR2 from the germline V gene are SEHNR and FQNEAQ (reference sequence). The V gene lost 3 bases and the J gene lost 1 base, with 6 bases spanning the gap. The CDR3 covers 14 residues.

In DNA form, the CDR3 reads TGTGCCAGCAGCCCAAGACAGGGCCTTCTTCCTGGGGCCAACGTCCTGACTTTC. Residues: CASSPRQGLLPGANVLTF. The genes are TRBV28 and TRBJ2-6; TRBD1 agrees at 7 bases. The V and J ends lost 6 bases and 2 bases, in that order; junction bases with no gene match: 13. Per the germline V gene, CDR1 is MDHEN and CDR2 is SYDVKM. The CDR3 length is 18 residues. The full variable domain, completed using reference TRBV28 and TRBJ2-6, is DVKVTQSSRYLVKRTGEKVFLECVQDMDHENMFWYRQDPGLGLRLIYFSYDVKMKEKGDIPEGYSVSREKKERFSLILESASTNQTSMYLCASSPRQGLLPGANVLTFGAGSRLTVL.

This clone occurred a few times. The chain recombines TRBV29-1 with TRBJ1-6, with 8 bases that match TRBD1. This CDR3 has 13 amino acids. Germline V lookup: CDR1 SQVTM, CDR2 ANQGSEA. Germline trimming cut 6 bases from V and 7 bases from J; bases unmatched to any gene: 5. The CDR3 bases are TGCAGCGTCGGGACAGGCCCGAATTCACCCCTCCACTTT. This translates into CSVGTGPNSPLHF.

This chain joins TRBV15 and TRBJ2-1; unclear D gene. This CDR3 is 15 amino acids long. V lost 0 bases and J lost 0, with 6 bases in between. Per the germline V gene, CDR1 is LNHNV and CDR2 is YYDKDF (reference sequence). The CDR3 sequence: CATSRDRYSYNEQFF. The CDR3 bases are TGTGCCACCAGCAGAGACCGGTACTCCTACAATGAGCAGTTCTTC.

The chain recombines TRBV5-1 with TRBJ2-7; no reliable D call. This CDR3 has 15 residues. Trimming left V 4 bases short and J 7 bases short, with 21 bases between. Looked up from germline, CDR1 is SGHRS and CDR2 is YFSETQ. CDR3 DNA: TGCGCCAGCAGCCCCGGTGGGCCCTTACTTGGGGAGCAGTACTTC. Protein product: CASSPGGPLLGEQYF.

J is TRBJ2-1 and V is TRBV28; 14 nucleotides agree with TRBD2. The CDR3 is 16 residues long. Germline V gene lookup returns CDR1 MDHEN and CDR2 SYDVKM. The junction had 3 bases not matched to a gene; V was cut back by 4 bases and J by 4 bases. As DNA, the CDR3 is TGTGCCAGCAGTTCCGGGACTAGCGGGGGTTACAATGAGCAGTTCTTC. Translating it yields CASSSGTSGGYNEQFF.

The rearrangement joins TRBV6-5 to TRBJ1-6; D unclear. This CDR3 is 15 amino acids long. Trimming cost V 2 bases and J 5 bases, with 10 bases left between them. Germline loops: CDR1 MNHEY, CDR2 SVGAGI. CDR3: CASSYTGSDNSPLHF. As DNA, the CDR3 is TGTGCCAGCAGTTACACGGGTTCCGATAATTCACCCCTCCACTTT.

This chain joins TRBV29-1 and TRBJ1-2, with D possibly TRBD1 on 6 matching bases. The V end lost 6 bases, the J end lost 0 bases, and 11 bases lay between the germline ends. The CDR3 runs to 13 residues. The germline gives CDR1 SQVTM, CDR2 ANQGSEA. The CDR3 loop reads CSVGTNSNYGYTF. CDR3 coding DNA: TGCAGCGTGGGGACAAATTCTAACTATGGCTACACCTTC.

V is TRBV15 and J is TRBJ1-1; 8 nucleotides align to TRBD1. The CDR3 sequence is 13 residues long. Trimming cost V 4 bases and J 6 bases; bases outside gene matches: 4. The germline V gene has CDR1 LNHNV and CDR2 YYDKDF (reference sequence). The CDR3: CATSKQGEAEAFF. The CDR3 bases are TGTGCCACCAGCAAACAGGGGGAGGCTGAAGCTTTCTTT.

J is TRBJ2-2 and V is TRBV28; 7 bases are a match to TRBD2. CDR1 and CDR2 from the germline V gene are MDHEN and SYDVKM. V trimming: 5 bases; J trimming: 6 bases; junction bases outside the gene matches: 9. This CDR3 has 15 residues. CDR3 sequence (DNA): TGTGCCAGCAGTCCCAGCCCTCGGGGGGCCGGGGAGCTGTTTTTT. Translation gives CASSPSPRGAGELFF.